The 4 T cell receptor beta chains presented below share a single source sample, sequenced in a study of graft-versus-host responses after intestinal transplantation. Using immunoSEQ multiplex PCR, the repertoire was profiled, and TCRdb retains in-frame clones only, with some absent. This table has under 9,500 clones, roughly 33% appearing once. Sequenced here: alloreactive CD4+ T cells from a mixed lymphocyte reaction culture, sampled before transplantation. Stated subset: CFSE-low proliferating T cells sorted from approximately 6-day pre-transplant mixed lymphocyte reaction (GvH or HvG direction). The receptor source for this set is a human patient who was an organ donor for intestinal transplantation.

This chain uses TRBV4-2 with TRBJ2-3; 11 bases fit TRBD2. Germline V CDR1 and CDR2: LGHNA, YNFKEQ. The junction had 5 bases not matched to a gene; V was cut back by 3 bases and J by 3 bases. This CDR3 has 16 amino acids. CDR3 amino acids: CASSHLSGGATDTQYF. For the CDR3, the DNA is TGTGCCAGCAGCCACCTTAGCGGGGGGGCAACAGATACGCAGTATTTT.

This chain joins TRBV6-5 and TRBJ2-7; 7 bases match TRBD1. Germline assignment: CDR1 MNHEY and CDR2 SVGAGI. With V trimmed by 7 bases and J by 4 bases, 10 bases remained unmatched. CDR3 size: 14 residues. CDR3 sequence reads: CASKPGGVVYEQYF. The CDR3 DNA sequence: TGTGCCAGCAAACCAGGGGGAGTGGTATACGAGCAGTACTTC.

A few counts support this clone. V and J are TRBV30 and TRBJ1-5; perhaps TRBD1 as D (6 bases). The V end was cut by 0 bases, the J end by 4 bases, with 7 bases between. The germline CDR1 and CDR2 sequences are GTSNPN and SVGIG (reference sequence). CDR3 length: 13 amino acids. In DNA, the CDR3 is TGTGCCTGGAGTGTCAGGGGTAATCAGCCCCAGCATTTT. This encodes CAWSVRGNQPQHF.

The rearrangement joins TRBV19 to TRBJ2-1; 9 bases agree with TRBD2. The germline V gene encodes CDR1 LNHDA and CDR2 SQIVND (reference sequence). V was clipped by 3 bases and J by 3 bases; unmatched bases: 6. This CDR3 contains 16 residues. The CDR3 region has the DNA TGTGCCAGTAGTATGCTGGCGGGAGGGATCTACAATGAGCAGTTCTTC. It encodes CASSMLAGGIYNEQFF.